The TCR beta chain under discussion was sequenced for a study of identical twins. Turning to this clonotype: Its specificity is not known.

V dropped 3 bases and J dropped 4 bases, with 14 bases sitting between them. CDR1 is SGHKS and CDR2 is YYEKEE in the germline V gene (reference sequence). This CDR3 region has 15 residues. Template switching supplied a universal primer site; unique molecular identifiers were carried on the cDNA. TCRdb recomputed calls from the 5' RACE reads with MiXCR, one row per CDR3 protein. The sample includes hundreds of thousands of distinct CDR3 sequences, 5.5% to 6.5% of them seen just once. General observations from the study: Without tracking the same donors, conclusions rested on cross-sectional statistical analysis.

The chain combines TRBV5-5 with TRBJ2-1, with a weak D call TRBD1 (6 bases). Sequences were obtained from naive T cells sorted from blood. This receptor was taken from a young man in good health. This CDR3 is CASSSPRGPYNEQFF. The CDR3 DNA reads TGTGCCAGCAGCTCCCCCAGGGGACCGTACAATGAGCAGTTCTTC.